This T cell receptor beta chain is drawn from a study of patients and donors after allogeneic stem cell transplantation. MiXCR was run by TCRdb on the RT-PCR reads, yielding one entry per CDR3 protein. Altogether 100,000 to 130,000 distinct CDR3 sequences are present, approximately 40% being singletons, with the ten largest covering about 27%. The germline V gene has CDR1 SEHNR and CDR2 FQNEAQ (reference sequence). Trimming removed 3 bases from V and 4 bases from J, with 9 bases in between. The CDR3 is made up of 14 amino acids. The source is a human donor who was either an allogeneic HSCT recipient or a stem cell or donor lymphocyte infusion donor (not recorded which). It is not recorded whose cells these are; they may come from a transplant donor. This chain uses TRBV7-9 with TRBJ2-2; D is uncertain. Input material: blood, either unsorted or a sorted T cell fraction (not recorded which). CDR3 DNA sequence: TGTGCCAGCAGCTTGATTCCGCTCACCGGGGAGCTGTTTTTT. The encoded protein is CASSLIPLTGELFF. The full variable domain, completed using reference TRBV7-9 and TRBJ2-2, is DTGVSQNPRHKITKRGQNVTFRCDPISEHNRLYWYRQTLGQGPEFLTYFQNEAQLEKSRLLSDRFSAERPKGSFSTLEIQRTEQGDSAMYLCASSLIPLTGELFFGEGSRLTVL.